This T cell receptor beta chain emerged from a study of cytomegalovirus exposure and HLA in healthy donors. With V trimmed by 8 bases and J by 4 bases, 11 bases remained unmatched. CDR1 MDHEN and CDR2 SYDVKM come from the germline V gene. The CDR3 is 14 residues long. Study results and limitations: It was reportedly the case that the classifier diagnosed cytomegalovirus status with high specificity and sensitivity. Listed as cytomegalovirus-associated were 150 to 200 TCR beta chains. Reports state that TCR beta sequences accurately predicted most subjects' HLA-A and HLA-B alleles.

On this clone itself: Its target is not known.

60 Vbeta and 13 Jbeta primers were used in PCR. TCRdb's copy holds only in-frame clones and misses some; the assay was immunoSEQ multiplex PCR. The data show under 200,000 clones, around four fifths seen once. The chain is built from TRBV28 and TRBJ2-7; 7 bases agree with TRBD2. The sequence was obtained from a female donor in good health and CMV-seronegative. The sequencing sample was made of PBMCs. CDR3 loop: CASVSAGDRYEQYF. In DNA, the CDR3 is TGTGCCAGCGTATCGGCGGGAGATCGGTACGAGCAGTACTTC.